This T cell receptor beta chain is from a study of cytomegalovirus exposure and HLA in healthy donors. Study-wide results and limits: Immune exposure data for these donors was limited to CMV serostatus. Later analysis placed DRB1 highest and HLA-C lowest in TCR association rates, which differed by HLA locus. What TCR beta sequences reportedly achieved was accurate prediction of HLA-A and HLA-B alleles in most subjects.

This clone was picked up a small number of times. The antigen is unknown. The germline gives CDR1 MNHEY, CDR2 SVGAGI. The V end was cut by 5 bases, the J end by 4 bases, with 14 bases between. CDR3 size: 14 residues. The PCR made use of 60 Vbeta and 13 Jbeta primers. Repertoires were generated with immunoSEQ multiplex PCR, while TCRdb's copy carries only in-frame clones and drops some. The sample has some 52,000 clones, around 70% seen once. This cohort consisted of healthy bone marrow donors. Sequenced sample: PBMCs. The source of this sequence is a man aged 18 to 30 in good health and CMV-seronegative. The genes are TRBV6-5 and TRBJ1-2, with no clear D. CDR3 nucleotide sequence: TGTGCCAGCAGTCCACGTGGGAGCACCTATGGCTACACCTTC. It is translated as CASSPRGSTYGYTF.